This TCR beta chain was captured by sequencing in a study of blood T cell repertoires in COVID-19. Study-level background: Nucleic acid was either cDNA or gDNA, and it came from T cells, B-cell-depleted T cells, or PBMCs.

Here immunoSEQ multiplex PCR was the method, and the copy in TCRdb shows in-frame clones only, minus some. Of 69,000 or so clones listed, roughly 80% are singletons. The CDR3 spans 16 residues. Per germline, CDR1 ENHRY and CDR2 SYGVKD. Trimming took 5 bases from V and 1 from J; bases not matched to a gene: 8. Sequences were obtained from peripheral blood. The rearrangement uses TRBV10-3 and TRBJ2-1; 7 bases map to TRBD2. The clonotype was recovered from an elderly woman with active or convalescent COVID-19. The CDR3 coding sequence is TGTGCCATCAGTCCCGGGGGGTCGCGGTCCTACAATGAGCAGTTCTTC. This translates into CAISPGGSRSYNEQFF.